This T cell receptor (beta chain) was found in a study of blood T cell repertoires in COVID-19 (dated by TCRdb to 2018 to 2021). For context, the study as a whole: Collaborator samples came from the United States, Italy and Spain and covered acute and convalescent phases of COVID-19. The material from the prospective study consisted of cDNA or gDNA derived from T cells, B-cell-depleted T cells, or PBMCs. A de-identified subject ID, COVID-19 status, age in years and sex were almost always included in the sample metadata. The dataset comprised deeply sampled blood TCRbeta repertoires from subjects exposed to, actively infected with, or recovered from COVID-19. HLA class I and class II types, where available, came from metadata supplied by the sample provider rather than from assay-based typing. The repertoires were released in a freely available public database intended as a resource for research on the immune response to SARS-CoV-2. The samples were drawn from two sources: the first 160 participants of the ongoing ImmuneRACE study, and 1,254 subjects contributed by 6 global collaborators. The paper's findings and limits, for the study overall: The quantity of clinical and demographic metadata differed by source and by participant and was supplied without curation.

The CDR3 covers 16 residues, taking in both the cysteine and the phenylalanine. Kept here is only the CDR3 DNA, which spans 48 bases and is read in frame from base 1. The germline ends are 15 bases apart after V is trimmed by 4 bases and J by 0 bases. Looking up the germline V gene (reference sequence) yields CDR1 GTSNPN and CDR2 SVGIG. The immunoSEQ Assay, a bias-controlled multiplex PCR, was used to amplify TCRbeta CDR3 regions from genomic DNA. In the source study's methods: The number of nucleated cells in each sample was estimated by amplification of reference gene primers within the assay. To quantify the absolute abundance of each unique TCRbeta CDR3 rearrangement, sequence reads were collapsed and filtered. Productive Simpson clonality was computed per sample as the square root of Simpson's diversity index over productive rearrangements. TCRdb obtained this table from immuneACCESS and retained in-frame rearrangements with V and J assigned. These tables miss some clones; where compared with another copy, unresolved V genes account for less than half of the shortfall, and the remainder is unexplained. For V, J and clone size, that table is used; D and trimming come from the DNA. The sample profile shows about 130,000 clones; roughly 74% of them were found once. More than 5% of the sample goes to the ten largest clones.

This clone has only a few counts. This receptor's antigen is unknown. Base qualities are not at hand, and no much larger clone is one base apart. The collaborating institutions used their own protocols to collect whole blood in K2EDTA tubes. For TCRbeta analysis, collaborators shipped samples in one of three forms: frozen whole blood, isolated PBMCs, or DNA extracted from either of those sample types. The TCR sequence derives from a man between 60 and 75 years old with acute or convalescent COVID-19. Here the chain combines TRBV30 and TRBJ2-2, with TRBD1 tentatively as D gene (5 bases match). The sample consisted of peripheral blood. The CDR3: CAWTLRAGSNTGELFF. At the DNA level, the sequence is TGTGCCTGGACCCTCAGGGCAGGGTCGAACACCGGGGAGCTGTTTTTT.